This TCR beta chain stems from a study of blood T cells in healthy people across ages. A second PCR of roughly 7 to 11 cycles used a sample-barcoded 5' primer and a J-beta primer mix. TCRdb analysed the 5' RACE reads with MiXCR anew, one entry per CDR3 protein. The sample lists roughly 500,000 distinct CDR3 sequences; 27% were seen once. CDR3 size: 10 residues. The germline V and J ends were trimmed by 6 bases and 8 bases, with 6 bases remaining between them. The V gene's germline CDR1 is MDHEN and CDR2 SYDVKM. Sequenced input: blood. The V gene is TRBV28, the J gene TRBJ2-3; no reliable D call. The sequence was obtained from a woman between 65 and 79 years old in good health. This CDR3 reads CASSRFTQYF. The CDR3 DNA reads TGTGCCAGCAGCCGTTTTACGCAGTATTTT.